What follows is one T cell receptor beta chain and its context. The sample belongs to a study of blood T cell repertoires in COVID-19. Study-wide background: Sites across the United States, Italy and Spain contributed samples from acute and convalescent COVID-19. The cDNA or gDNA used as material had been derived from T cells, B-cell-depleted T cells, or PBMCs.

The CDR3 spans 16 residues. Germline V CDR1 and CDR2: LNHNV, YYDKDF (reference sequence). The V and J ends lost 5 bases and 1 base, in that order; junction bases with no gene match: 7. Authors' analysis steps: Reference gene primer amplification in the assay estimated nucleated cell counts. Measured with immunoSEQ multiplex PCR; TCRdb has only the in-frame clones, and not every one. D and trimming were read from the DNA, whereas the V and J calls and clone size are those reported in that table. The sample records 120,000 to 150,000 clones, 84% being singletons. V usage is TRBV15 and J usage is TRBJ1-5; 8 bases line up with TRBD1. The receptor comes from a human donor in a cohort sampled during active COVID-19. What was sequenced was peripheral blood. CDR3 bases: TGTGCCACCAGCCACGAACAGGGGGTAAGCAATCAGCCCCAGCATTTT. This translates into CATSHEQGVSNQPQHF.